Below are 13 T cell receptor beta chains sequenced from a single sample in a study. TCRdb ran MiXCR on the 5' RACE reads and lists one entry per CDR3 protein. The repertoire includes about 53,000 distinct CDR3 sequences, roughly a quarter of them detected once, and about 3% sits in the top ten. Sequenced input: tumor-infiltrating naive CD4+ T cells sorted from the breast tumor. Stated subset: naive CD4+ T cells, CD4+CD45RA+CD25-. These receptors were taken from a female donor with breast cancer.

Notes on this clonotype: No conserved phenylalanine or tryptophan is present at the end of the CDR3, so a read error is the likely explanation. The chain has TRBV7-2 and TRBJ2-5, with TRBD2 matching over 10 bases. Looked up from germline, CDR1 is SGHTA and CDR2 is FQGNSA. Trimming took 2 bases from V and 2 from J; bases not matched to a gene: 5. The CDR3 spans 16 residues. The DNA for the CDR3 is TGTGCCAGCAGCTTAAGCGGGGGGGCGGGGCAAGAGACCCAGTACCTC. It is translated as CASSLSGGAGQETQYL.

This clonotype was detected only a few times. The gene calls are TRBV5-1 and TRBJ1-2; a weak D match, TRBD1 (6 bases). With 0 bases removed from V and 6 bases from J, the gap between germline ends came to 12 bases. Germline CDR1 and CDR2: SGHRS and YFSETQ. CDR3 length: 14 amino acids. CDR3 nucleotide sequence: TGCGCCAGCAGCTTGGAGGGGGGCGTTGATGGCTACACCTTC. Protein product: CASSLEGGVDGYTF.

V usage is TRBV20-1 and J usage is TRBJ2-4; the match to TRBD1 covers 11 bases. V was clipped by 3 bases and J by 9 bases; unmatched bases: 1. Per germline, CDR1 DFQATT and CDR2 SNEGSKA (reference sequence). CDR3 length: 12 amino acids. This CDR3 reads CSARGQGGIQYF. DNA for the CDR3: TGCAGTGCTAGGGGACAGGGGGGCATTCAGTACTTC.

V and J are TRBV9 and TRBJ2-7; 8 nucleotides align to TRBD2. V lost 4 bases, J lost 7 bases, and 13 bases stayed unmatched. There are 15 residues in the CDR3. The germline gives CDR1 SGDLS, CDR2 YYNGEE. The CDR3 DNA sequence: TGTGCCAGCAGCTCGGAACTAGCGGCCCCCTGGGAGCAGTACTTC. Translated: CASSSELAAPWEQYF.

The genes are TRBV4-3 and TRBJ1-1; 12 nucleotides agree with TRBD1. V gave up 0 bases and J gave up 8 bases; unmatched junction bases: 7. This CDR3 spans 16 amino acids. Germline V gene lookup returns CDR1 LGHNA and CDR2 YSLEER. The CDR3 region has the DNA TGCGCCAGCAGCCAAGATTTTGCGGGGACAGGGGGCGAAGCTTTCTTT. Residues: CASSQDFAGTGGEAFF.

A few counts support this clonotype. The V gene is TRBV19, the J gene TRBJ1-4; D is possibly TRBD1 (5 bases). Germline values: CDR1 LNHDA, CDR2 SQIVND (reference sequence). V lost 1 base and J lost 8, with 23 bases in between. The CDR3 consists of 18 residues. The CDR3 nucleotides are TGTGCCAGTAGTATAGTCGGCAGGGTAGGAACCTCGGACGAAAAACTGTTTTTT. Translated, it gives CASSIVGRVGTSDEKLFF.

This clonotype was counted ten times or more. DNA of the CDR3: TGTGCCAGCAGGGTTACAGGGATAGTCGCTGAAGCTTTCTTT. Protein: CASRVTGIVAEAFF. This chain links TRBV6-1 with TRBJ1-1; maybe TRBD1 (6 bases). The CDR3 totals 14 residues. Trimming cost V 6 bases and J 6 bases, with 17 bases left between them. Germline V CDR1 and CDR2: MNHNS, SASEGT.

This clonotype has only a few counts. This chain uses TRBV5-1 with TRBJ2-3; D gene uncertain. The germline V gene has CDR1 SGHRS and CDR2 YFSETQ. V was cut by 0 bases and J by 0 bases, with 8 bases left in between. This CDR3 has 15 residues. CDR3 region: CASSLGRFSTDTQYF. The DNA for the CDR3 is TGCGCCAGCAGCTTGGGACGGTTTAGCACAGATACGCAGTATTTT.

The CDR3 protein is CASSAQAGNTEAFF. CDR3 DNA sequence: TGCGCCAGCAGCGCACAGGCAGGGAACACTGAAGCTTTCTTT. The J gene is TRBJ1-1, the V gene TRBV5-1, with D perhaps matching TRBD1 (5 bases). Trimming took off 4 bases at V and 1 base at J, with 11 bases between the two ends. The V gene's germline CDR1 is SGHRS and CDR2 YFSETQ. The CDR3 covers 14 residues.

About this clonotype itself: Compared with germline, one end of the junction differs, possibly owing to a read error. The gene calls are TRBV7-8 and TRBJ2-3; no clear D. Per germline, CDR1 SGHVS and CDR2 FQNEAQ. The CDR3 is 14 residues long. CDR3 bases: TGTGCCTCAAAGGTAGAAGTAGGCACAGATACTCAGTATTTT. As protein: CASKVEVGTDTQYF.

Only a few counts were recorded for this clonotype. Here the CDR3 DNA reads TGTGCCAGCAGTGAAGTCGGTATCGACGAGCAGTACTTC. It encodes CASSEVGIDEQYF. The rearrangement links TRBV6-1 to TRBJ2-7; D ambiguous. V was trimmed by 1 base and J by 5 bases, leaving 9 bases between them. Germline values: CDR1 MNHNS, CDR2 SASEGT. CDR3 length: 13 amino acids.

The chain recombines TRBV29-1 with TRBJ1-2; D unclear. Trimming cost V 2 bases and J 5 bases, with 6 bases left between them. CDR3 length: 11 residues. CDR1 and CDR2 from the germline V gene are SQVTM and ANQGSEA. The CDR3 DNA is TGCAGCGTTGAATTTGAGTATGGCTACACCTTC. As protein: CSVEFEYGYTF. The full variable domain, with the rest looked up from reference TRBV29-1 and TRBJ1-2, is SAVISQKPSRDICQRGTSLTIQCQVDSQVTMMFWYRQQPGQSLTLIATANQGSEATYESGFVIDKFPISRPNLTFSTLTVSNMSPEDSSIYLCSVEFEYGYTFGSGTRLTVV.

This clonotype was observed a handful of times. The chain has TRBV11-3 and TRBJ2-5, with 8 bases matching TRBD1. Germline trimming cut 1 base from V and 1 base from J; bases unmatched to any gene: 2. The CDR3 covers 15 residues. Per germline, CDR1 SGHNT and CDR2 YENEEA. The CDR3 DNA reads TGTGCCAGCAGCTTAGGAGGACAGGGCCAAGAGACCCAGTACTTC. This codes for CASSLGGQGQETQYF.